These 32 T cell receptor beta chains were all obtained from the same sample, sequenced in a study of blood T cells in healthy people across ages. For the second PCR, which ran for about 6 to 11 cycles, a sample-barcoded 5' primer and a J-beta primer mix were used. A single record per CDR3 protein comes from TCRdb applying MiXCR to the 5' RACE reads. The top ten hold more than 25% of the sample, which has roughly 730,000 distinct CDR3 sequences, 45% to 70% seen once. The sequenced sample was blood. Source of these receptors: a man aged 35 to 55 in good health.

The chain recombines TRBV6-1 with TRBJ2-4, with 8 bases aligning to TRBD1. The assigned J gene may be wrong: the sequence end matches TRBJ2-7 better. This CDR3 spans 15 amino acids. Germline loops: CDR1 MNHNS, CDR2 SASEGT. DNA for the CDR3: TGTGCCAGCAGTGAAGAGGTACAGGGGGTCGACGAGCAGTACTTC. Translation: CASSEEVQGVDEQYF.

As for this clonotype: A much larger clonotype is one base distant, so this may be a read error. The chain joins TRBV5-1 to TRBJ1-4; no reliable D call. This CDR3 is 15 amino acids long. CDR1 is SGHRS, CDR2 YFSETQ, per germline. V shed 0 bases and J shed 8 bases, with 14 bases lying between them. CDR3 DNA sequence: TGCGCCAGCAGCTTGGAGCCCAGTGGAGCCGAAAAACTGTTTTTT. It encodes CASSLEPSGAEKLFF.

This clonotype was counted a single time. One junction end does not reproduce the germline sequence, and a read error may be involved. The chain carries TRBV10-2 and TRBJ2-1; D unresolved. This CDR3 is built from 16 residues. Per germline, CDR1 WSHSY and CDR2 SAAADI. The CDR3 loop reads CTSSEVRFSSYNEQFF. The CDR3 coding sequence is TGCACCAGCAGTGAGGTCCGTTTCAGCTCCTACAATGAGCAGTTCTTC.

The chain has TRBV7-2 and TRBJ2-5, with 8 nucleotides matching TRBD2. Germline V gene lookup returns CDR1 SGHTA and CDR2 FQGNSA. Trimming took 5 bases from V and 11 from J; bases not matched to a gene: 13. CDR3 length: 14 residues. CDR3: CASSRTGLEPVQYF. CDR3 coding DNA: TGTGCCAGCAGCCGAACGGGACTAGAACCGGTGCAGTACTTC.

The CDR3 loop is CASSFGRGINYGYTF. The CDR3 DNA is TGTGCCAGCAGCTTCGGTAGGGGAATTAACTATGGCTACACCTTC. The genes are TRBV5-6 and TRBJ1-2, with D perhaps matching TRBD1 (5 bases). This CDR3 spans 15 amino acids. The V end lost 2 bases, the J end lost 1 base, and 12 bases lay between the germline ends. Per germline, CDR1 SGHDT and CDR2 YYEEEE.

The chain uses TRBV6-5 and TRBJ2-7, with D maybe TRBD1 (5 bases). The ends were cut back, 5 bases at V and 7 bases at J, with 12 bases in the middle. Germline CDR1 is MNHEY and CDR2 is SVGAGI. The length of the CDR3 is 12 residues. The CDR3 sequence: CASSPPGLEQYF. The CDR3, as DNA: TGTGCCAGCAGTCCCCCAGGGCTTGAGCAGTACTTC.

DNA of the CDR3: TGTGCCAGCAGTGCTACCGGGACAGGACATAATGAGCAGTTCTTC. Its translation is CASSATGTGHNEQFF. V and J are TRBV27 and TRBJ2-1; 8 positions agree with TRBD1. After removal of 5 bases from V and 7 bases from J, the junction contained 10 bases not matched to a gene. CDR1 is MNHEY and CDR2 is SMNVEV in the germline V gene (reference sequence). CDR3 size: 15 residues.

CDR3 DNA sequence: TGTGCCAGCAGCCAATACGGTAGCGGGGGGGTTCAAGAGACCCAGTACTTC. It codes for CASSQYGSGGVQETQYF. V is TRBV3-1 and J is TRBJ2-5, with TRBD2 matching over 11 bases. The trim removed 2 bases at V and 2 bases at J, leaving 7 bases unmatched. The CDR3 covers 17 residues. The germline gives CDR1 LGHDT, CDR2 YNNKEL (reference sequence).

The genes are TRBV20-1 and TRBJ2-4; the D gene is possibly TRBD2 (6 bases). Germline V lookup: CDR1 DFQATT, CDR2 SNEGSKA (reference sequence). This CDR3 contains 13 residues. V dropped 0 bases and J dropped 8 bases, with 11 bases sitting between them. CDR3 in amino acids: CSARDRGSDIQYF. In DNA form, the CDR3 reads TGCAGTGCTAGAGATCGGGGGTCCGACATTCAGTACTTC.

The sample holds many counts of this clonotype. The CDR3 is CASTGYGELFF. The CDR3 DNA reads TGTGCCAGCACTGGGTACGGGGAGCTGTTTTTT. The chain links TRBV25-1 to TRBJ2-2, with D unclear. V lost 7 bases and J lost 7, with 7 bases in between. From germline, CDR1 is MGHDK and CDR2 SYGVNS. CDR3 length: 11 residues.

Concerning this clonotype: One junction end disagrees with the germline gene, perhaps due to a read error. This chain's CDR3 is CASSLDRGLGTTNEQFF. Here the CDR3 DNA reads TGTGCCAGCAGCTTAGATCGGGGTTTAGGGACCACCAATGAGCAGTTTTTC. The chain joins TRBV11-3 to TRBJ2-1; D may match TRBD1 or TRBD2 (5 bases each). CDR3 length equals 17 residues. Germline loops: CDR1 SGHNT, CDR2 YENEEA.

V and J are TRBV9 and TRBJ2-7; D gene unclear. CDR3 size: 13 residues. Germline-derived CDR1 and CDR2 are SGDLS and YYNGEE. V was pared by 4 bases and J by 7 bases, with 15 bases between. CDR3 sequence: CASSTRLRHEQYF. CDR3 DNA: TGTGCCAGCAGCACCCGGCTCCGCCATGAGCAGTACTTC.

V usage is TRBV11-2 and J usage is TRBJ1-4, with D unresolved. CDR3 length: 17 residues. Trimming removed 1 base from V and 3 bases from J, with 15 bases in between. The V gene's germline CDR1 is SGHAT and CDR2 FQNNGV. The chain's CDR3 is CASSLGVGSSPNEKLFF. As DNA, the CDR3 is TGTGCCAGCAGCTTAGGAGTAGGATCAAGCCCTAATGAAAAACTGTTTTTT.

V gene TRBV5-1 combines with J gene TRBJ2-5; TRBD2 might be the D (5 bases). Germline CDR1 reads SGHRS; CDR2 reads YFSETQ. The CDR3 is 15 residues long. V was trimmed by 3 bases and J by 3 bases, leaving 15 bases between them. Here the CDR3 reads CASSWGPSGKETQYF. The CDR3, as DNA: TGCGCCAGCAGCTGGGGTCCCAGCGGAAAAGAGACCCAGTACTTC. Drawing the rest from reference TRBV5-1 and TRBJ2-5, the complete variable domain is KAGVTQTPRYLIKTRGQQVTLSCSPISGHRSVSWYQQTPGQGLQFLFEYFSETQRNKGNFPGRFSGRQFSNSRSEMNVSTLELGDSALYLCASSWGPSGKETQYFGPGTRLLVL.

The chain is built from TRBV29-1 and TRBJ1-2; weak D call: TRBD1 (5 bases). Germline assignment: CDR1 SQVTM and CDR2 ANQGSEA. Trimming shortened V by 7 bases and J by 6 bases, and 15 bases separated the two germline ends. This CDR3 comprises 12 residues. The CDR3 is CSATGGTDGYTF. The CDR3 region has the DNA TGCAGCGCCACGGGGGGGACCGATGGCTACACCTTC.

DNA of the CDR3: TGTGCCATCAGTGAGAATCGGGATACGTCCTACAATGAGCAGTTCTTC. Residues: CAISENRDTSYNEQFF. V is TRBV10-3 and J is TRBJ2-1; D perhaps matches TRBD2 (5 bases). This CDR3 contains 16 residues. Trimming left V 2 bases short and J 1 base short, with 12 bases between. The germline gives CDR1 ENHRY, CDR2 SYGVKD.

The sample holds a few counts of this clonotype. This rearrangement joins TRBV7-2 to TRBJ2-1; D tentatively fits TRBD1 or TRBD2 (5 bases each). The CDR3 is 13 residues long. Trimming took off 4 bases at V and 7 bases at J, with 11 bases between the two ends. Germline V lookup: CDR1 SGHTA, CDR2 FQGNSA. DNA for the CDR3: TGTGCCAGCAGCTGGGGACGAGGGAATGAGCAGTTCTTC. Translating it yields CASSWGRGNEQFF.

This rearrangement joins TRBV4-3 to TRBJ2-2; 8 bases align to TRBD1. This CDR3 has 17 amino acids. V dropped 0 bases and J dropped 4; count of bases not matched to a gene: 7. Germline-derived CDR1 and CDR2 are LGHNA and YSLEER. CDR3 DNA: TGCGCCAGCAGCCAAGAGGGGACAGGAAGACTCACCGGGGAGCTGTTTTTT. It encodes CASSQEGTGRLTGELFF.

The chain employs TRBV4-1 and TRBJ2-7, with 10 bases identical to TRBD1. This CDR3 has 15 residues. With V trimmed by 3 bases and J by 3 bases, 5 bases remained unmatched. CDR1 is MGHRA, CDR2 YSYEKL, per germline. CDR3 in DNA: TGCGCCAGCAGCCAGCCCGGACAGGGGGACTACGAGCAGTACTTC. Encoded protein: CASSQPGQGDYEQYF.

Only a few counts were recorded for this clonotype. The chain recombines TRBV20-1 with TRBJ2-5, with 7 positions matching TRBD1. CDR1 and CDR2 (germline): DFQATT, SNEGSKA (reference sequence). The CDR3 length is 13 residues. The CDR3 nucleotides are TGCAGCTCCAGGGGGACGAAGGGAGAGACCCAGTACTTC. This translates into CSSRGTKGETQYF.

This clonotype appeared a few times. The rearrangement joins TRBV5-1 to TRBJ1-1, with TRBD1 as a possible D gene (5 bases). Trimming removed 0 bases at V and 1 base at J, with 16 bases between. CDR3 length: 17 residues. Looked up from germline, CDR1 is SGHRS and CDR2 is YFSETQ. In DNA form, the CDR3 reads TGCGCCAGCAGCTTGGGGGCTACAGCGGGACCGAACACTGAAGCTTTCTTT. Its translation is CASSLGATAGPNTEAFF.

The chain joins TRBV9 to TRBJ1-4; tentatively, D is TRBD1 (5 bases). The CDR3 runs to 14 residues. Germline assignment: CDR1 SGDLS and CDR2 YYNGEE. V lost 0 bases and J 4 bases, leaving 7 bases between the germline ends. Here the CDR3 reads CASSVGQYNEKLFF. In DNA, the CDR3 is TGTGCCAGCAGCGTAGGACAGTATAATGAAAAACTGTTTTTT.

In its sample, this clonotype was seen a few times. The chain is built from TRBV25-1 and TRBJ2-7; maybe TRBD1 (6 bases). Germline V gene sequence: CDR1 MGHDK, CDR2 SYGVNS. Trimming left V 5 bases short and J 6 bases short, with 14 bases between. The length of the CDR3 is 13 residues. In DNA, the CDR3 is TGTGCCAGCAGTACTGAGGGCAGGGGCGAGCAGTACTTC. It specifies CASSTEGRGEQYF.

The table lists this clonotype with many counts. The chain is built from TRBV29-1 and TRBJ2-6; D gene uncertain. Germline V gene sequence: CDR1 SQVTM, CDR2 ANQGSEA. V shed 7 bases and J shed 0 bases, with 7 bases lying between them. This CDR3 is 13 amino acids long. CDR3 loop: CSAYSSGANVLTF. CDR3 in DNA: TGCAGCGCGTATAGCTCTGGGGCCAACGTCCTGACTTTC. Looking up the rest from reference TRBV29-1 and TRBJ2-6 gives the full variable domain: SAVISQKPSRDICQRGTSLTIQCQVDSQVTMMFWYRQQPGQSLTLIATANQGSEATYESGFVIDKFPISRPNLTFSTLTVSNMSPEDSSIYLCSAYSSGANVLTFGAGSRLTVL.

About this clonotype itself: A much larger clone is a single base away; this may be a read error. The chain is built from TRBV4-3 and TRBJ2-5; possibly TRBD2 for D (6 bases). Deletions cut 1 base from V and 11 bases from J, with 14 bases between. The CDR3 runs 13 residues. Per the germline V gene, CDR1 is LGHNA and CDR2 is YSLEER. The CDR3 DNA sequence: TGCGCCAGCAGCCAAGGCATGTCCCGGGAGCAGTACTTC. As protein: CASSQGMSREQYF.

This chain connects TRBV29-1 to TRBJ2-3; the D gene is possibly TRBD2 (5 bases). Trimming removed 7 bases from V and 7 bases from J, with 12 bases in between. The CDR3 has 11 residues. CDR1 and CDR2 from the germline V gene are SQVTM and ANQGSEA. CDR3 DNA sequence: TGCAGCGAACAACTAGGGCATACGCAGTATTTT. Protein sequence: CSEQLGHTQYF.

This chain joins TRBV12-3 or TRBV12-4 and TRBJ1-4; 8 nucleotides match TRBD1. The CDR3 covers 16 residues. V shed 5 bases, J shed 4 bases, and the junction held 9 bases outside the gene matches. The CDR3 here is CASSPAPGQDNEKLFF. DNA for the CDR3: TGTGCCAGCAGTCCCGCCCCGGGACAGGATAATGAAAAACTGTTTTTT.

The CDR3 sequence: CASSATGLFADTQYF. DNA for the CDR3: TGTGCCAGCAGCGCGACAGGGTTGTTCGCAGATACGCAGTATTTT. The chain has TRBV5-6 and TRBJ2-3, with 7 bases fitting TRBD1. Germline trimming cut 4 bases from V and 4 bases from J; bases unmatched to any gene: 9. Looked up from germline, CDR1 is SGHDT and CDR2 is YYEEEE. This CDR3 spans 15 amino acids.

This chain connects TRBV7-2 to TRBJ1-5; the D gene is possibly TRBD1 (5 bases). With 2 bases removed from V and 0 bases from J, the gap between germline ends came to 8 bases. The CDR3 spans 15 residues. Germline V gives CDR1 SGHTA, CDR2 FQGNSA. CDR3 residues: CASSLKRGSNQPQHF. The CDR3 DNA reads TGTGCCAGCAGCTTAAAGAGGGGTAGCAATCAGCCCCAGCATTTT.

This chain connects TRBV20-1 to TRBJ2-3; 11 bases fit TRBD2. V lost 8 bases and J lost 6; bases outside the gene matches: 7. CDR3 length equals 13 residues. In germline, CDR1 is DFQATT, CDR2 SNEGSKA (reference sequence). CDR3 sequence (DNA): TGCAGTATCCTGGCTAGCGGGAGGGATACGCAGTATTTT. Its protein product is CSILASGRDTQYF.

V is TRBV12-3 or TRBV12-4 and J is TRBJ2-4; the match to TRBD1 covers 8 bases. V gave up 5 bases and J gave up 3 bases; unmatched junction bases: 0. The CDR3 runs 13 residues. The CDR3, as DNA: TGTGCCAGCAGTACAGGGGGCAAAAACATTCAGTACTTC. This encodes CASSTGGKNIQYF.

The rearrangement joins TRBV20-1 to TRBJ2-4, with 13 bases aligning to TRBD2. Germline V lookup: CDR1 DFQATT, CDR2 SNEGSKA (reference sequence). This CDR3 has 18 amino acids. The V gene end was trimmed by 0 bases and the J gene end by 2 bases; junction bases not matched to a gene: 7. Here the CDR3 DNA reads TGCAGTGCTAGAGACGACGGACTAGCGGGAGTACCCAAAAACATTCAGTACTTC. This translates into CSARDDGLAGVPKNIQYF.